Described below is a single T cell receptor (beta chain) sequence and its context. The specificity of this receptor is unknown. The sample holds no much larger clone one base away, and base qualities are not on file. These data come from a study of T cell changes during pregnancy in multiple sclerosis (dated 2019 in TCRdb). For the study in its entirety: Changes in the T cell repertoire over the course of pregnancy were examined in this study in women with multiple sclerosis.

Library prep was done by the immunoSEQ multiplex PCR assay. TCRdb limited this immuneACCESS table to in-frame rearrangements with V and J called. A share of clones is missing; checked studies link under half to unresolved V genes, and the rest is unexplained. Across this sample there are about 38,000 clones, with 91% seen only once. Clones ranked in the top ten supply about an eighth of the sample. V is trimmed back by 5 bases and J by 6 bases, and the junction contains 6 bases that no gene match accounts for. The CDR3, from cysteine to phenylalanine, totals 14 residues. The only DNA kept is the CDR3, 42 bases in frame from the first base. Looking up the germline V gene (reference sequence) yields CDR1 LNHDA and CDR2 SQIVND.

Sequenced material: CD8+ T cells from peripheral blood mononuclear cells, taken after pregnancy. The clonotype originates from a female donor with multiple sclerosis, enrolled in a pregnancy study. This chain joins TRBV19 to TRBJ2-2, with 7 bases in between that match TRBD1. In nucleotide form, the sequence is TGTGCCAGTAGTCCGCGGACAGGTTCCGGGGAGCTGTTTTTT. It encodes CASSPRTGSGELFF.